In its sample, the clone carrying this T cell receptor (beta chain) was seen a few times. The antigen is not known. CDR3 length: 17 amino acids. Losses at the gene ends were 7 bases for V and 2 bases for J; bases not matched to a gene: 8. Germline V gives CDR1 MNHEY, CDR2 SVGEGT. A single record per CDR3 protein comes from TCRdb applying MiXCR to the reads. This table holds about 83,000 distinct CDR3 sequences, roughly half found once. This sample was taken from a study of T cell repertoires in cytomegalovirus infection. At the level of the study: Peptides in the study included HLA-C-restricted and HLA-B-restricted CMV epitopes. Carrying CMV and the relevant HLA type showed in public TCR beta signatures. Overall study results and limits: HLA-C-restricted TCR beta clonotypes specific for CMV led the ex vivo response.

The TCR comes from a human donor in good health (CMV status not recorded). Some clones in this sample may be carry-over from other donors' samples. Sequencing used CD8+ T cells from cultured PBMCs, obtained from culture after CMV antigen stimulation. The rearrangement joins TRBV6-2 or TRBV6-3 to TRBJ2-5, with 15 bases aligning to TRBD2. CDR3 nucleotides: TGTGCCAGCACCCTGGGACTAGCGGGGGGTAAACAAGAGACCCAGTACTTC. Translating gives CASTLGLAGGKQETQYF.